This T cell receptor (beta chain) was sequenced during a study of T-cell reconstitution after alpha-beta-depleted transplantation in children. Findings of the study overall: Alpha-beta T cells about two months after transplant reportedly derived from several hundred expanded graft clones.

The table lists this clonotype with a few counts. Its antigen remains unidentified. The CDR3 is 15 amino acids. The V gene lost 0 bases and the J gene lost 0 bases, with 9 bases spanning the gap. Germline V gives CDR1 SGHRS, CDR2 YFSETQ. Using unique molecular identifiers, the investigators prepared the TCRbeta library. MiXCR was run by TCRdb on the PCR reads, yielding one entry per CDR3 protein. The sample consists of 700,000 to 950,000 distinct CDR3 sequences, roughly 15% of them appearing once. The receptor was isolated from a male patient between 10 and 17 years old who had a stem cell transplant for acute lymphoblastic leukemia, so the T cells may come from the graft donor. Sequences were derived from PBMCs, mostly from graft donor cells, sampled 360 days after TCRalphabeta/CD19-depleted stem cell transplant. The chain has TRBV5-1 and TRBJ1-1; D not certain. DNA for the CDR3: TGCGCCAGCAGCTTGGAGCCGATTATGAACACTGAAGCTTTCTTT. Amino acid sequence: CASSLEPIMNTEAFF.